The entry below describes one T cell receptor beta chain. Survey-level TCR beta sequencing used the immunoSEQ assay. Libraries were prepared by immunoSEQ multiplex PCR; TCRdb keeps only in-frame clonotypes and omits some of them. Of roughly 68,000 clones detected, just over 90% appear once; the ten largest clones hold 4% to 4.5%. The clonotype was recovered from a man aged 35-49 years with rheumatoid arthritis. Sequenced input: PBMCs.

CDR3 protein: CASSPNTGLEQYF. The DNA for the CDR3 is TGTGCCAGCTCACCAAACACGGGACTCGAGCAGTACTTC. The chain combines TRBV18 with TRBJ2-7; D may be TRBD2 (6 bases). The CDR3 is made up of 13 amino acids. CDR1 and CDR2 from the germline V gene are KGHSH and LQKENI. V was clipped by 2 bases and J by 6 bases, with 11 bases between them.